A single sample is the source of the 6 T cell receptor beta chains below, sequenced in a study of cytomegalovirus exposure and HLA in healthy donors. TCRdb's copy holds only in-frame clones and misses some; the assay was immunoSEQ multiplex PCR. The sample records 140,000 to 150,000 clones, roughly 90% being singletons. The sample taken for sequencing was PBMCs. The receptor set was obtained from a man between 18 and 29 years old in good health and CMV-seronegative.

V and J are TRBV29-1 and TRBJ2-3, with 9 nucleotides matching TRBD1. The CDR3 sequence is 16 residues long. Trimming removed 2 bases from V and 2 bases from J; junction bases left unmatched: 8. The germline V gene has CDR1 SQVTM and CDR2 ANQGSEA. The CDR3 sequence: CSVEPKGTGPTDTQYF. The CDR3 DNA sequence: TGCAGCGTTGAACCAAAAGGGACAGGGCCCACAGATACGCAGTATTTT.

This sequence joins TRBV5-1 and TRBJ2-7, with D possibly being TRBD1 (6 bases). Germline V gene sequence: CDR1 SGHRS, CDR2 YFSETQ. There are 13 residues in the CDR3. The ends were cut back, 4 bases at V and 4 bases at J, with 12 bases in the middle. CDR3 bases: TGCGCCAGCAGCGCAGGACAGACATACGAGCAGTACTTC. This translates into CASSAGQTYEQYF.

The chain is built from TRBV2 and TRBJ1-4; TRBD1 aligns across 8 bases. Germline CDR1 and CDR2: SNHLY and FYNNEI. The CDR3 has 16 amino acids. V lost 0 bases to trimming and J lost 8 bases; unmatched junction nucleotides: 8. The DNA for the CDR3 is TGTGCCAGCAGTGAAGCCAGCAGGGGGCTAAGGGAAAAACTGTTTTTT. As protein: CASSEASRGLREKLFF.

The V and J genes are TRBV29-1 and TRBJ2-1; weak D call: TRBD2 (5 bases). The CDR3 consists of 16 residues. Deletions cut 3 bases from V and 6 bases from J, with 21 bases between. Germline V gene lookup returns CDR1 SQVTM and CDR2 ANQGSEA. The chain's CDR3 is CSVEGLEGGRFNEQFF. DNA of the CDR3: TGCAGCGTTGAGGGCCTTGAGGGTGGGCGGTTCAATGAGCAGTTCTTC.

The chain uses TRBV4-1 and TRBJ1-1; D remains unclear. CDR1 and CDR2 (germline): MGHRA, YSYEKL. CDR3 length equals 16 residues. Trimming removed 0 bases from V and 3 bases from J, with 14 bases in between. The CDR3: CASSQEKSAIYTEAFF. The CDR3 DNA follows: TGCGCCAGCAGCCAAGAAAAATCAGCGATTTACACTGAAGCTTTCTTT.

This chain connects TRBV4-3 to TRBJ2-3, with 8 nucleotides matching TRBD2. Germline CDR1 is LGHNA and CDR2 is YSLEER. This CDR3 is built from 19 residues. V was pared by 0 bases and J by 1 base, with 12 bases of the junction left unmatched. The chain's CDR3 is CASSQDMSGSLGGTDTQYF. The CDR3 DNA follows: TGCGCCAGCAGCCAAGATATGAGCGGGAGTTTGGGAGGCACAGATACGCAGTATTTT.